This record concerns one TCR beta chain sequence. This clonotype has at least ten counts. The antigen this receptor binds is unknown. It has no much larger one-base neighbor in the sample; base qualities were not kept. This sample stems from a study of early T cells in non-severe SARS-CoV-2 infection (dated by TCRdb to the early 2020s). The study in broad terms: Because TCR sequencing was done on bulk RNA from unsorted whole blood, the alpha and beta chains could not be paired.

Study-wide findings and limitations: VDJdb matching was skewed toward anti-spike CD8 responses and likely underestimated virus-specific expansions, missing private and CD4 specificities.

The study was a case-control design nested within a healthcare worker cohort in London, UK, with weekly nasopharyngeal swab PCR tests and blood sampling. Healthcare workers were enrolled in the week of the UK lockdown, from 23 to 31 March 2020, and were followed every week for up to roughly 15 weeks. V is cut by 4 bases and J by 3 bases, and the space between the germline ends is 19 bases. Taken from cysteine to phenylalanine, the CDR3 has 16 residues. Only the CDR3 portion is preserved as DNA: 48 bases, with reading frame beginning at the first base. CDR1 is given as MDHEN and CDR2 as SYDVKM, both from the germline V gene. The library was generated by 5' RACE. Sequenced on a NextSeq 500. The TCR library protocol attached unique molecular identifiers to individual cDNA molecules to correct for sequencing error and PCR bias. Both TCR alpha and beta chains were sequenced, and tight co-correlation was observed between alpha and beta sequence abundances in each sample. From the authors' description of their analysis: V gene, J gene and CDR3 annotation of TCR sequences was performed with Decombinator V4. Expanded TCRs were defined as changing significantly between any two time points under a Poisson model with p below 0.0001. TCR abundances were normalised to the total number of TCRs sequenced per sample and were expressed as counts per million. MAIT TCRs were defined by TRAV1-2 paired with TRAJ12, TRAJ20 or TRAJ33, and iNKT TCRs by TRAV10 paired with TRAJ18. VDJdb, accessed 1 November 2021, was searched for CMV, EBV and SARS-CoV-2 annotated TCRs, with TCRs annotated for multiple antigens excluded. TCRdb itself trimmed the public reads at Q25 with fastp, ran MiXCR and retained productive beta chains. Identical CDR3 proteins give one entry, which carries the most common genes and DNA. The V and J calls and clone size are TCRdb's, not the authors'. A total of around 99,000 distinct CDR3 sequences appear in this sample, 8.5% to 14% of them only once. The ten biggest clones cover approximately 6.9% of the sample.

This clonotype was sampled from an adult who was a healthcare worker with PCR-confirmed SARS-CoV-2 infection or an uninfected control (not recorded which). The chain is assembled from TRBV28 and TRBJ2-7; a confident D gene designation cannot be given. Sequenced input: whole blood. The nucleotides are TGTGCCAGCAGTTCAAGTGACACAAAAAACTTCTACGAGCAGTACTTC. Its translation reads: CASSSSDTKNFYEQYF.